This TCR beta chain was found in a study of blood T cell repertoires in COVID-19 (dated by TCRdb to 2020 to 2021). About the full investigation: Collaborator samples came from the United States, Italy and Spain and covered acute and convalescent phases of COVID-19. The prospective study material was composed of cDNA or gDNA derived from T cells, B-cell-depleted T cells, or PBMCs. Subjects who had been exposed to COVID-19, were actively infected with it, or had recovered from it provided the deeply sampled blood TCRbeta repertoires that made up the dataset. The repertoires were released in a freely available public database meant as a resource for research on the immune response to SARS-CoV-2. The samples were drawn from the first 160 participants of the ongoing ImmuneRACE study and from 1,254 subjects provided by 6 global collaborators. Sample metadata almost always included a de-identified subject ID, COVID-19 status, age in years and sex. Where available, HLA class I and class II types were obtained from metadata supplied by the sample provider rather than from assay-based typing. The investigation overall reported the following: The amount of clinical and demographic metadata varied by source and participant and was provided uncurated.

This clone was counted once. There is no known antigen for this receptor. No much larger clone exists at a distance of one base, and base qualities are not known. Ends trimmed: V by 5 bases, J by 7 bases; bases unmatched to a gene: 16. CDR1 and CDR2, per the germline V gene (reference sequence), are GTSNPN and SVGIG. The CDR3 starts with the cysteine, ends with the phenylalanine, and has 15 residues. The entry retains the CDR3 DNA only, 45 bases that are in frame from base 1. The immunoSEQ Assay, a bias-controlled multiplex PCR, was used to amplify TCRbeta CDR3 regions from genomic DNA. The authors' pipeline ran thus. The number of nucleated cells in each sample was estimated by amplification of reference gene primers within the assay. To quantify the absolute abundance of each unique TCRbeta CDR3 rearrangement, sequence reads were collapsed and filtered. For each sample, productive Simpson clonality was calculated as the square root of Simpson's diversity index over productive rearrangements. Entries here come from immuneACCESS through TCRdb and include only in-frame sequences with V and J called. Some clones fail to appear in such tables; in the studies checked, an unresolved V gene covers under half of the shortfall, and the cause of the remainder is unknown. For V, J and clone size, that table is used; D and trimming come from the DNA. For this sample the table gives fewer than 75,000 clones, of which more than 90% were detected only once. Over 8% of the sample rests with the top ten.

Collaborating institutions collected whole blood in K2EDTA tubes following their own protocols. For TCRbeta analysis, collaborators shipped samples as frozen whole blood, isolated PBMCs, or DNA extracted from either of those sample types. The origin of this receptor is a human donor in a cohort sampled during active COVID-19. The sample comprised peripheral blood. The chain is encoded by TRBV30 joined to TRBJ2-7; 8 bases in the middle match TRBD2. The DNA sequence reads TGTGCCTGGTCCTTAGGCGGAGGGCTAGCGGGTGAGCAGTACTTC. The resulting protein is CAWSLGGGLAGEQYF.